Reported below is one TCR beta chain. What antigen it recognizes has not been identified. No base quality values were provided; no much bigger clone lies one nucleotide off. The sample originates from a study of cytomegalovirus exposure and HLA in healthy donors (dated by TCRdb to 2017 to 2019). General notes on the study: An earlier analysis of approximately 550 of the donors reported 250 to 300 Gb of sequence data and 117 million unique TCR beta sequences from roughly 200 million T cells. Around 300 gigabases of sequencing data and tens of millions of unique TCR sequences were included in an early release covering about 620 HLA-typed donors. Of the 300 to 500 genotyped donors, less than 90% were placed in the genetic ancestry cluster associated with self-reported Caucasian donors. The study aimed to test whether cataloging public T cell receptors could reveal signatures of past pathogen exposure. The T cell repertoires of 666 subjects were profiled by immunosequencing and related to cytomegalovirus serostatus. Besides the first cohort of roughly 640 subjects, a separate validation cohort made up of roughly 120 different subjects was used. To predict cytomegalovirus infection status, the study combined high-throughput TCR immunosequencing, statistical association of individual TCRs with disease status, and machine learning. In a later analysis, previously published TCR beta repertoires from several hundred donors were re-analyzed and high-resolution HLA genotyping was added so that TCR occurrence patterns could be studied. The later analysis used no new phenotypic data to find candidate immune exposures, relying instead on TCR beta sequences and their occurrence across donors. An earlier analysis of some 500 of the donors applied high-throughput TCR beta sequencing to assess whether each TCR beta V gene segment acted as functional or pseudogenic. Donor age, sex, ethnicity and CMV serostatus were collected together with the repertoire data. Genome-wide SNP genotypes for about three fifths of the roughly 670 donors were used in a later genetic analysis, which treated that subset as a discovery cohort. All discovery cohort repertoires had been generated on a single sequencing platform. HLA typing included class I and class II loci at four-digit resolution. Typing coverage differed by locus: A, B, C, DRB1 and DQB1 were typed in about 629-630 donors, DQA1 in approximately 520, DPA1 in approximately 610, and DPB1 in around 440. Several DR-DQ haplotypes were handled as single units for association and clustering because linkage in the cohort was strong. Among around 400 genotyped donors of the cohort, an average of roughly 230,000 unique TCR beta nucleotide sequences was sequenced per donor, of which roughly 17% were non-productive.

In total, roughly 710 healthy bone marrow donors made up the cohort. All cohort members were sampled while nominally healthy, although unrecorded immune exposures were likely present. The donor tested CMV seronegative and was one of the 352 seronegative cohort members. Each donor provided a peripheral blood sample, and peripheral blood mononuclear cells were used for TCR beta sequencing. The Qiagen DNeasy Blood Extraction Kit was used to extract genomic DNA from the blood cell samples. Library creation used the immunoSEQ multiplex PCR assay. For the multiplex PCR, a mixture combining 60 forward primers for TCR Vbeta segments and 13 reverse primers for TCR Jbeta segments was used. A multiplex PCR assay on genomic DNA amplified the CDR3 region of rearranged TCR beta genes. On the Illumina HiSeq System, the amplified TCR beta libraries were sequenced as 87-base-pair reads. The published analysis was carried out like this. Across the 500 to 850 repertoires, a later analysis counted around 80 million unique TCR beta chains, around 11 million of which were shared by at least two donors. A nearest-neighbor algorithm error-corrected the raw reads and collapsed the reads into unique sequences, merging closely related sequences to remove PCR and sequencing errors. CDR3 sequences were aligned to IMGT reference sequences to assign V, D and J gene segments. Each retained sequence needed at least a six-nucleotide match to both a V gene segment and a J gene segment. Rearrangements were called productive when the CDR3 lacked stop codons and stayed in frame with V and J; all others were non-productive. Following IMGT convention, CDR3 was defined as the stretch from the second conserved V-encoded cysteine up to the conserved J-encoded phenylalanine. The earlier analysis of 587 of the donors excluded sequences that lacked an unambiguous match to a single V gene segment. In an earlier analysis of roughly 500 of the donors, V segments were called functional above 56.7% productive rearrangements and were called segregating when the between-donor standard deviation exceeded 5%. To diagnose cytomegalovirus status from the catalog of TCR beta chain sequences, a statistical classification framework was built. In a later analysis, V and J genes were assigned by comparing TCR nucleotide sequences against IMGT/GENE-DB human TR gene sequences. The TCRdist pipeline was used in a later analysis to assign CDR3 sequences and most-parsimonious VDJ recombination scenarios. In a later analysis, each TCR beta chain was defined by its CDR3 amino acid sequence together with its V-gene family, and reads lacking a unique V-gene family were excluded. A later analysis removed 592 highly shared, low-generation-probability nucleotide sequences to deal with suspected cross-contamination and a sequencing artifact. A later analysis calculated a clonal expansion index for each public chain from normalized within-repertoire ranks of inferred template counts. In a later analysis, generation probabilities were computed using a VDJ recombination model fitted to out-of-frame rearrangements, and the results were checked against IGoR. In a later analysis, TCR-TCR, TCR-HLA and TCR-CMV co-occurrence was scored with hypergeometric tests, and a repertoire-size bias correction was applied to TCR pairs. A later analysis estimated false discovery rates by permuting HLA or CMV assignments 20 times. In a later analysis, co-occurring TCRs were grouped using DBSCAN, and TCRdist sequence similarity was added for clustering within HLA-allele-positive subsets. For co-occurrence clustering, repertoires with fewer than 30,000 or more than 120,000 public chains were excluded, along with five or six repertoires with anomalous nucleotide sharing. The table was pulled from immuneACCESS by TCRdb, which kept in-frame rearrangements only. Such tables lose some clones; where checked, under half of the loss comes from unresolved V genes, and the rest has no known cause. For V, J and clone size, that table is used; D and trimming come from the DNA. This sample has about 82,000 clones in its table, and around 77% of those were observed once. The ten largest clones take up 3% to 3.5% of the sample.

The germline V gene encodes CDR1 LNHDA and CDR2 SQIVND (reference sequence). Trimming leaves V shorter by 3 bases and J shorter by 1 base, with the junction holding 2 bases beyond the gene matches. Including cysteine and phenylalanine, the CDR3 has 14 amino acids. Only CDR3 DNA is held: 42 bases, read in frame from base 1. Broad study findings and their caveats: Linkage disequilibrium might explain the correlated functional status among segregating V segments, but an unknown experimental factor could not be ruled out. The sequencing pipeline was judged likely to have produced a cluster of highly shared sequence variants as a technical artifact. In an earlier analysis of roughly 560 of the donors, most TCR beta V segments were observed in productive rearrangements about 90% or about 30% of the time, broadly matching IMGT annotations. In a later genetic analysis, fewer N-insertions in productive TCRs were reported among donors in an Asian-associated ancestry cluster than the roughly 710-donor mean. When HLA alleles, especially DR and DQ, strongly co-occurred, TCR associations were difficult to assign to individual alleles. At a false discovery rate of 0.05, a later analysis linked 16,951 TCR beta sequences to specific HLA alleles. A further reported finding was that TCR beta sequences accurately predicted the HLA-A and HLA-B alleles for most subjects in the first cohort. Most CMV-associated TCR beta chains appeared to be HLA-restricted in a later analysis, and the HLA associations seemed to be driven largely by CMV exposure. Presence/absence analyses assumed roughly uniform sequencing depth across donors, an assumption that may not hold. The classifier was reported to diagnose cytomegalovirus status with high specificity and sensitivity in both the original cohort and the validation cohort. In the study, 164 TCR beta chains were listed as associated with cytomegalovirus. Only TCR beta chains were sequenced in this cohort, and the absence of alpha or paired-chain data limited detectable features. In a later genetic analysis, a missense DCLRE1C variant was associated with V-gene and J-gene trimming of TCR beta chains, and the association was replicated in an independent cohort. Because some donors lacked HLA typing at each locus, the association tests relied only on the typed subset. In vitro tests confirmed that a few of the cytomegalovirus-associated TCR beta chains recognize cytomegalovirus antigens. Compared with equally common non-associated chains, HLA-associated TCR beta chains in a later analysis were more clonally expanded and had lower generation probabilities. CMV serostatus was the only immune exposure information available for the cohort. The authors suggested that the approach could potentially be generalized to other disease states and immunological phenotypes. Because counts were too low, roughly 17 rarely observed V segments, including chromosome 9 orphons, were left out of the earlier analysis of 500 to 650 of the donors. Most TCR sequences were observed very rarely across donors, whereas some public TCRs were present in many individuals. The 87-base-pair reads could not distinguish some IMGT-functional V segments, including TRBV6-2 and TRBV6-3, so those segments were excluded. In a later analysis, TCR association rates were found to vary across HLA loci, with the most associated TCRs seen for DRB1 alleles and the fewest for HLA-C alleles. In a later analysis, several top co-occurrence clusters were reported to appear linked to parvovirus B19, influenza, CMV and Epstein-Barr virus.

The clonotype comes from a man aged 45-65 years in good health and CMV-seronegative. Material: PBMCs. The chain is assembled from TRBV19 and TRBJ1-1; 7 middle bases align to TRBD1. The nucleotide sequence is given as TGTGCCAGTAGTATCCGGGACAGGAACACTGAAGCTTTCTTT. This codes for CASSIRDRNTEAFF. With the rest looked up from the reference TRBV19 and TRBJ1-1 genes rather than sequenced, the full variable domain is DGGITQSPKYLFRKEGQNVTLSCEQNLNHDAMYWYRQDPGQGLRLIYYSQIVNDFQKGDIAEGYSVSREKKESFPLTVTSAQKNPTAFYLCASSIRDRNTEAFFGQGTRLTVV.